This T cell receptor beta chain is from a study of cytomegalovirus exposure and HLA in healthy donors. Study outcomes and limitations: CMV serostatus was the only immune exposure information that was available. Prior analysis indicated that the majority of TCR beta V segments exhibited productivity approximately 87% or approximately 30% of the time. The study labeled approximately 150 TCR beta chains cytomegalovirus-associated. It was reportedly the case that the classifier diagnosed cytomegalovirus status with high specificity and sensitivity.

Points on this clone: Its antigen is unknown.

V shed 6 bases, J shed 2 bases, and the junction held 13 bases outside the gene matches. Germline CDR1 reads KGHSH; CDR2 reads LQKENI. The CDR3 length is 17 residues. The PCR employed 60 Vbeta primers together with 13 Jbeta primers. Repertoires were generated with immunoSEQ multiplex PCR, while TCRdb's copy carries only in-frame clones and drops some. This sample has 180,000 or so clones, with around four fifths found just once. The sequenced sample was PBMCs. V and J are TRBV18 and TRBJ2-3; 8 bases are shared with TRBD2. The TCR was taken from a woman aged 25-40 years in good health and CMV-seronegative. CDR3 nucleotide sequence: TGTGCCAGCTCCGAAAAAGTGAGCGGGGGCACCACAGATACGCAGTATTTT. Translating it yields CASSEKVSGGTTDTQYF.